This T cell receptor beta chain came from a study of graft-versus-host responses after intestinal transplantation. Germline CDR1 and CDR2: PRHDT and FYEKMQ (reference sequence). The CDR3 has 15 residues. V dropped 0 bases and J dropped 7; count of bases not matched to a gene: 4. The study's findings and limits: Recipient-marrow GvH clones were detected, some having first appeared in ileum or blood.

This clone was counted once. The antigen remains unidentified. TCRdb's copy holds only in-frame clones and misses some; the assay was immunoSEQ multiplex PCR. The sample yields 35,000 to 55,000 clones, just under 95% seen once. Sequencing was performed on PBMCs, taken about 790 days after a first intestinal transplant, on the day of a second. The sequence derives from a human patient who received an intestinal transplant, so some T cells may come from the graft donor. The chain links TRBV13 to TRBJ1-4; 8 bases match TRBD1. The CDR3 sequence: CASSLGQGAAEKLFF. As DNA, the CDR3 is TGTGCCAGCAGCTTAGGGCAGGGGGCGGCTGAAAAACTGTTTTTT.